This T cell receptor (beta chain) was observed in a study of T cell responses to AZD1222 COVID-19 vaccine. The V and J ends lost 4 bases and 1 base, in that order; junction bases with no gene match: 7. The CDR3 spans 15 residues. Germline V gives CDR1 SGHRS, CDR2 YFSETQ. Some clones are missing from TCRdb's copy, which holds only in-frame ones; the method was immunoSEQ multiplex PCR. The table records hundreds of thousands of clones, almost 95% of them present only once. The sequences come from peripheral blood, collected 28 days after the second AZD1222 dose. The chain links TRBV5-1 to TRBJ1-1; 7 bases match TRBD1. The receptor was derived from an adult who received the AZD1222 COVID-19 vaccine. CDR3 region: CASSNGRGPNTEAFF. The CDR3 DNA follows: TGCGCCAGCAGCAACGGTAGGGGGCCGAACACTGAAGCTTTCTTT.